The rows below give T cell receptor beta chains drawn from one sample of a study of T cells after posttransplantation cyclophosphamide. Generated by immunoSEQ multiplex PCR, the TCRdb table keeps only in-frame clones and is missing some. The sample has tens of thousands of clones, none seen only once. The specimen sequenced was PBMCs. The receptors here all came from a man over 45 in good health, CMV-negative, and a related stem cell transplant donor. Both conserved end residues are part of each CDR3. D genes are given only for firm matches. The size field is filled for only some rows; it gives once, few, many or a size class.

j_call | clone_size | d_call | v_call | cdr3_aa | cdr3_nt
TRBJ2-5 | many | TRBD1 | TRBV2 | CASTRGPGETQYF | TGTGCCAGTACAAGGGGGCCGGGGGAGACCCAGTACTTC
TRBJ1-1 | many | NA | TRBV7-9 | CASSRQRGAFF | TGTGCCAGCAGCCGACAGAGAGGAGCTTTCTTT
TRBJ1-5 | many | NA | TRBV2 | CASSEGGSPRQPQHF | TGTGCCAGCAGTGAGGGAGGCTCCCCCCGTCAGCCCCAGCATTTT
TRBJ2-2 | many | TRBD2 | TRBV7-9 | CASSLAGVWTGELFF | TGTGCCAGCAGCCTAGCGGGAGTATGGACCGGGGAGCTGTTTTTT
TRBJ2-3 | many | TRBD2 | TRBV6-5 | CASNPAGGRTDTQYF | TGTGCCAGCAATCCCGCGGGGGGCCGCACAGATACGCAGTATTTT
TRBJ2-4 | many | TRBD2 | TRBV5-1 | CASGLADFNLAKNIQYF | TGCGCCAGCGGACTAGCGGACTTCAACCTAGCCAAAAACATTCAGTACTTC
TRBJ2-1 | many | NA | TRBV28 | CASSSGHLSNNEQFF | TGTGCCAGCAGTTCAGGACACCTTTCAAACAATGAGCAGTTCTTC
TRBJ1-1 | many | TRBD1 | TRBV5-1 | CASSLGGTDTEAFF | TGCGCCAGCAGCTTAGGCGGGACAGACACTGAAGCTTTCTTT
TRBJ2-4 | few | NA | TRBV4-2 | CASSQDGGGYIQYF | TGTGCCAGCAGCCAAGACGGTGGGGGCTACATTCAGTACTTC
TRBJ2-3 | many | NA | TRBV6-1 | CASSRDTDTQYF | TGTGCCAGCAGTCGGGACACAGATACGCAGTATTTT
TRBJ2-7 | many | TRBD1 | TRBV6-5 | CASSYSGTGGTEQYF | TGTGCCAGCAGTTACTCCGGGACAGGGGGAACCGAGCAGTACTTC
TRBJ2-7 | many | TRBD2 | TRBV5-6 | CASSFLSGTSSYEQYF | TGTGCCAGCAGCTTCCTATCCGGGACTAGCTCTTACGAGCAGTACTTC
TRBJ2-1 | many | NA | TRBV4-1 | CASSQGYRDNEQFF | TGCGCCAGCAGCCAAGGCTACAGGGACAATGAGCAGTTCTTC
TRBJ2-3 | NA | TRBD2 | TRBV19 | CASTRRPAGQADTQYF | TGTGCCAGTACCCGGAGGCCAGCGGGGCAAGCAGATACGCAGTATTTT
TRBJ1-2 | NA | TRBD1 | TRBV30 | CAWSPDRTGGFNYGYTF | TGTGCCTGGAGCCCCGACCGAACAGGGGGATTTAACTATGGCTACACCTTC
TRBJ2-3 | many | TRBD2 | TRBV6-1 | CASSEGLAGSTDTQYF | TGTGCCAGCAGTGAGGGACTAGCGGGTAGCACAGATACGCAGTATTTT
TRBJ1-2 | many | NA | TRBV7-8 | CASSENRVGDGYTF | TGTGCCAGCAGCGAAAACAGGGTAGGCGATGGCTACACCTTC
TRBJ2-7 | many | NA | TRBV30 | CAWSLLVYEQYF | TGTGCCTGGAGCCTACTAGTATACGAGCAGTACTTC
TRBJ2-3 | NA | NA | TRBV5-1 | CASSPTTGTDTQYF | TGCGCCAGCAGCCCAACTACGGGGACAGATACGCAGTATTTT
TRBJ1-1 | many | NA | TRBV5-1 | CASRFGENTEAFF | TGCGCCAGCCGCTTCGGAGAAAACACTGAAGCTTTCTTT
TRBJ1-3 | many | NA | TRBV10-3 | CAISETGYSGNTIYF | TGTGCCATCAGTGAGACGGGTTACTCTGGAAACACCATATATTTT
TRBJ2-3 | few | NA | TRBV15 | CATSRTRTNTQYF | TGTGCCACCAGCAGGACTCGCACAAATACGCAGTATTTT
TRBJ2-3 | many | NA | TRBV10-3 | CAAAGGKGETSTDTQYF | TGTGCCGCCGCCGGGGGAAAGGGCGAAACTAGCACAGATACGCAGTATTTT
TRBJ1-4 | many | NA | TRBV7-8 | CASSLALRGRPNEKLFF | TGTGCCAGCAGCTTAGCGTTGCGGGGCCGGCCTAATGAAAAACTGTTTTTT
TRBJ2-5 | many | TRBD1 | TRBV10-3 | CAISKTGGRETQYF | TGTGCCATCAGTAAAACAGGGGGACGAGAGACCCAGTACTTC
TRBJ2-7 | few | NA | TRBV7-2 | CASSSGIYEQYF | TGTGCCAGCAGCTCGGGGATCTACGAGCAGTACTTC
TRBJ2-1 | many | TRBD2 | TRBV5-3 | CARSLGLARTEQFF | TGTGCCAGAAGCTTGGGACTAGCTCGTACTGAGCAGTTCTTC
TRBJ1-2 | many | TRBD1 | TRBV10-2 | CASTTDREPGYTF | TGCGCCAGCACCACAGACAGGGAGCCTGGCTACACCTTC
TRBJ1-2 | many | NA | TRBV7-9 | CASSLTTGNYGYTF | TGTGCCAGCAGCTTAACTACAGGGAACTATGGCTACACCTTC
TRBJ1-2 | many | NA | TRBV6-5 | CPTQSASAFNYGYTF | TGCCCTACCCAAAGCGCGTCGGCTTTTAACTATGGCTACACCTTC
TRBJ1-1 | NA | NA | TRBV7-3 | CASSISERVEAFF | TGTGCCAGCAGCATAAGCGAACGGGTTGAAGCTTTCTTT
TRBJ2-4 | few | NA | TRBV28 | CASSFFSLAKNIQYF | TGTGCCAGCAGTTTTTTCTCCTTAGCCAAAAACATTCAGTACTTC
TRBJ2-1 | many | TRBD2 | TRBV6-5 | CASSYSLAGVYEQFF | TGTGCCAGCAGTTACTCGCTAGCGGGAGTATATGAGCAGTTCTTC
TRBJ1-6 | NA | NA | TRBV6-1 | CASSEALRLNSPPHF | TGTGCCAGCAGTGAAGCGCTTCGTCTAAATTCACCCCCCCACTTT
TRBJ1-2 | many | NA | TRBV7-9 | CASSLQGGYTF | TGTGCCAGCAGCTTACAGGGAGGCTACACCTTC
TRBJ1-1 | few | NA | TRBV7-3 | CASSTGQYTEAFF | TGTGCCAGCAGCACAGGACAGTACACTGAAGCTTTCTTT
TRBJ2-5 | many | TRBD2 | TRBV5-6 | CASSLTSGLGETQYF | TGTGCCAGCAGCCTGACTAGCGGGCTGGGAGAGACCCAGTACTTC
TRBJ1-1 | many | NA | TRBV2 | CASTLGDSTEAFF | TGTGCCAGCACCTTAGGGGATAGCACTGAAGCTTTCTTT
TRBJ2-7 | NA | NA | TRBV5-1 | CASSLGQTLGHGVNEQYF | TGCGCCAGCAGCTTGGGCCAGACATTGGGACATGGAGTTAACGAGCAGTACTTC
TRBJ1-1 | many | NA | TRBV5-6 | CASSPGVYTEAFF | TGTGCCAGCAGCCCAGGGGTATACACTGAAGCTTTCTTT
TRBJ1-2 | many | NA | TRBV2 | CASSEGNPNYGYTF | TGTGCCAGCAGTGAGGGCAACCCTAACTATGGCTACACCTTC
TRBJ2-7 | NA | NA | TRBV7-9 | CASTFVQGSYEQYF | TGTGCCAGCACCTTCGTACAGGGAAGCTACGAGCAGTACTTC
TRBJ1-1 | many | NA | TRBV6-1 | CASMEVGRRAEAFF | TGTGCCAGCATGGAGGTGGGGAGAAGGGCTGAAGCTTTCTTT
TRBJ1-2 | many | NA | TRBV10-3 | CATVQGDYGYTF | TGTGCCACTGTACAGGGAGACTATGGCTACACCTTC
TRBJ2-7 | many | TRBD2 | TRBV7-9 | CASSRGLAGEIGDYEQYF | TGTGCCAGCAGCAGGGGACTAGCGGGAGAAATTGGGGACTACGAGCAGTACTTC
TRBJ2-7 | many | TRBD1 | TRBV30 | CAWSQEQGPSYEQYF | TGTGCCTGGAGTCAGGAACAGGGGCCCTCCTACGAGCAGTACTTC
TRBJ2-3 | many | TRBD1 | TRBV5-4 | CASSYRQGAGTDTQYF | TGTGCCAGCAGCTACCGACAGGGGGCTGGCACAGATACGCAGTATTTT
TRBJ2-3 | NA | TRBD2 | TRBV9 | CASSVAGGSGGALDTQYF | TGTGCCAGCAGCGTAGCTGGGGGTAGCGGGGGGGCATTAGATACGCAGTATTTT
TRBJ1-5 | many | NA | TRBV6-1 | CASSEQSNQPQHF | TGTGCCAGCAGTGAACAGAGCAATCAGCCCCAGCATTTT
TRBJ2-7 | many | TRBD2 | TRBV19 | CASSIYGGGIYEQYF | TGTGCCAGTAGTATATACGGCGGGGGTATCTACGAGCAGTACTTC
TRBJ2-7 | many | NA | TRBV21-1 | CASSRAGGYEQYF | TGTGCCAGCAGCAGAGCGGGAGGCTACGAGCAGTACTTC